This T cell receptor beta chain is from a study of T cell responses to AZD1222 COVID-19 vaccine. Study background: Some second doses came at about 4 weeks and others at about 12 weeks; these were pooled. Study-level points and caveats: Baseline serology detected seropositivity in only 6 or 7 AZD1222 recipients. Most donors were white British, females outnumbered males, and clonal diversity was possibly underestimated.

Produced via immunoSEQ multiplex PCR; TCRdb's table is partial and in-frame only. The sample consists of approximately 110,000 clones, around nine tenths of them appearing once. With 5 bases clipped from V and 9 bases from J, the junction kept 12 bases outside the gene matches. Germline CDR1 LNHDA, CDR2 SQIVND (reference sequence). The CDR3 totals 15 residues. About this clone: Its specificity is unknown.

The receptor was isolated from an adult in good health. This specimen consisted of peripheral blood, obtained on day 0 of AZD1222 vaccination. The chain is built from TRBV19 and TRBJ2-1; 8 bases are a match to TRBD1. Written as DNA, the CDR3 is TGTGCCAGTAGTGCCCACAGGGGGAGTAGTAGTGAGCAGTTCTTC. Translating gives CASSAHRGSSSEQFF.